One sample yielded the 15 T cell receptor beta chains listed below, sequenced in a study of shared clonotypes between healthy human individuals. Assay: immunoSEQ multiplex PCR; the TCRdb copy retains only in-frame clones and omits some. The sample shows some 2.1 million clones, just under 95% of them seen only once. Terminally differentiated effector memory CD45RA+ cells were excluded from the naive CD8 cells, which were CD45RO-negative and positively selected for CCR7. The sample consisted of naive CD8+ T cells sorted from blood. These TCRs come from a man between 18 and 35 years old in good health.

The rearrangement joins TRBV6-5 to TRBJ1-6; D may be TRBD1 (6 bases). The V end lost 4 bases, the J end lost 10 bases, and 14 bases lay between the germline ends. Germline assignment: CDR1 MNHEY and CDR2 SVGAGI. This CDR3 region has 14 residues. The CDR3 sequence: CASSLQGTNSPLHF. DNA for the CDR3: TGTGCCAGCAGTTTACAGGGTACAAACTCACCCCTCCACTTT.

About this clone: Other DNA sequences of this sample code for an identical CDR3. J is TRBJ2-3 and V is TRBV27, with 7 bases lining up with TRBD1. CDR1 MNHEY and CDR2 SMNVEV come from the germline V gene (reference sequence). The V and J ends lost 4 bases and 0 bases, in that order; junction bases with no gene match: 4. The CDR3 sequence is 15 residues long. The CDR3 nucleotides read TGTGCCAGCAGTTCCGGGACAGCCAGCACAGATACGCAGTATTTT. The encoded protein is CASSSGTASTDTQYF.

V is TRBV6-5 and J is TRBJ2-7; 8 nucleotides match TRBD2. V was clipped by 1 base and J by 5 bases; unmatched bases: 7. This CDR3 region has 15 residues. Germline loops: CDR1 MNHEY, CDR2 SVGAGI. CDR3 region: CASSYLGTRTHEQYF. CDR3 DNA: TGTGCCAGCAGTTACTTAGGGACTAGAACCCACGAGCAGTACTTC.

The rearrangement links TRBV5-4 to TRBJ2-3, with no clear D. This CDR3 region has 13 residues. V shed 1 base and J shed 4 bases, with 7 bases lying between them. Germline V gene sequence: CDR1 SGHNT, CDR2 YYREEE (reference sequence). The CDR3 loop is CASSLYGPDTQYF. The CDR3 bases are TGTGCCAGCAGCTTGTATGGTCCAGATACGCAGTATTTT.

The V call is TRBV11-2, the J call TRBJ2-5; maybe TRBD2 (5 bases). The CDR3 covers 15 residues. V lost 1 base and J lost 4, with 13 bases in between. CDR1 and CDR2 from the germline V gene are SGHAT and FQNNGV. This chain's CDR3 is CASSLGFGVRETQYF. Written as DNA, the CDR3 is TGTGCCAGCAGCTTAGGGTTCGGGGTTCGAGAGACCCAGTACTTC.

This chain links TRBV29-1 with TRBJ2-1, with D maybe TRBD2 (5 bases). This CDR3 spans 15 amino acids. Germline CDR1 and CDR2: SQVTM and ANQGSEA. The V end lost 1 base, the J end lost 0 bases, and 10 bases lay between the germline ends. The CDR3 DNA reads TGCAGCGTTGAAGGAGAGGGTTTCTCCTACAATGAGCAGTTCTTC. Its translation is CSVEGEGFSYNEQFF.

The chain joins TRBV28 to TRBJ1-5, with 9 bases identical to TRBD1. This CDR3 contains 14 residues. In germline, CDR1 is MDHEN, CDR2 SYDVKM. V lost 5 bases to trimming and J lost 6 bases; unmatched junction nucleotides: 5. The CDR3 is CASSLGTGSQPQHF. CDR3 coding DNA: TGTGCCAGCAGTCTCGGGACAGGGAGTCAGCCCCAGCATTTT. The full variable domain, its missing parts supplied by reference TRBV28 and TRBJ1-5, is DVKVTQSSRYLVKRTGEKVFLECVQDMDHENMFWYRQDPGLGLRLIYFSYDVKMKEKGDIPEGYSVSREKKERFSLILESASTNQTSMYLCASSLGTGSQPQHFGDGTRLSIL.

The rearrangement links TRBV25-1 to TRBJ2-7, with D possibly being TRBD1 (6 bases). V shed 3 bases and J shed 7 bases, with 13 bases lying between them. The CDR3 is made up of 13 amino acids. CDR1 and CDR2 (germline): MGHDK, SYGVNS. In nucleotides, the CDR3 is TGTGCCAGCAGTGAGGAAACAGGGAGTGAGCAGTACTTC. It yields the protein CASSEETGSEQYF.

The CDR3, as DNA: TGTGCCAGCAGCTCTGGGACTAGCTGGTCATACGAGCAGTACTTC. It yields the protein CASSSGTSWSYEQYF. V and J are TRBV7-9 and TRBJ2-7, with TRBD2 matching 9 bases. Unmatched junction bases numbered 8, after V lost 4 bases and J lost 4 bases. The CDR3 is made up of 15 amino acids. Germline assignment: CDR1 SEHNR and CDR2 FQNEAQ (reference sequence).

The CDR3 protein is CASSLTVTDNNEQFF. The CDR3 DNA sequence: TGTGCCAGCAGCTTAACTGTGACGGATAACAATGAGCAGTTCTTC. V gene TRBV7-3 combines with J gene TRBJ2-1, with no clear D. The CDR3 extends over 15 amino acids. The germline gives CDR1 SGHTA, CDR2 FQGTGA. Trimming cost V 0 bases and J 5 bases, with 11 bases left between them. Combining the CDR3 with reference TRBV7-3 and TRBJ2-1 gives the whole variable domain GAGVSQTPSNKVTEKGKYVELRCDPISGHTALYWYRQSLGQGPEFLIYFQGTGAADDSGLPNDRFFAVRPEGSVSTLKIQRTERGDSAVYLCASSLTVTDNNEQFFGPGTRLTVL.

The chain recombines TRBV4-1 with TRBJ2-7; TRBD2 is a possible D gene (5 bases). V lost 4 bases to trimming and J lost 0 bases, with 10 bases between them. Germline assignment: CDR1 MGHRA and CDR2 YSYEKL. There are 14 residues in the CDR3. Here the CDR3 reads CASSLDLASYEQYF. DNA of the CDR3: TGCGCCAGCAGCCTAGATCTAGCCTCCTACGAGCAGTACTTC.

The chain combines TRBV4-3 with TRBJ2-1, with D possibly matching TRBD1 (5 bases). CDR1 LGHNA and CDR2 YSLEER come from the germline V gene. The V end lost 0 bases, the J end lost 6 bases, and 18 bases lay between the germline ends. This CDR3 is built from 17 residues. The CDR3 DNA sequence: TGCGCCAGCAGCCAAGATTCGTCAGGGCTGCCCATCAATGAGCAGTTCTTC. Translation gives CASSQDSSGLPINEQFF.

The chain is built from TRBV19 and TRBJ2-3, with D possibly TRBD2 on 5 matching bases. V lost 5 bases and J lost 5, with 11 bases in between. This CDR3 is 13 amino acids long. Germline CDR1 LNHDA, CDR2 SQIVND (reference sequence). The DNA of the CDR3 is TGTGCCAGTAGTCACGACGGGGAAGATACGCAGTATTTT. Residues: CASSHDGEDTQYF.

The chain couples TRBV28 to TRBJ1-1; D call uncertain. The germline V gene encodes CDR1 MDHEN and CDR2 SYDVKM. V was pared by 5 bases and J by 5 bases, with 15 bases between. CDR3 length: 14 residues. In nucleotides, the CDR3 is TGTGCCAGCAGTCGCAATTATAGGTTTACTGAAGCTTTCTTT. As protein: CASSRNYRFTEAFF. The full variable domain, with the rest looked up from reference TRBV28 and TRBJ1-1, is DVKVTQSSRYLVKRTGEKVFLECVQDMDHENMFWYRQDPGLGLRLIYFSYDVKMKEKGDIPEGYSVSREKKERFSLILESASTNQTSMYLCASSRNYRFTEAFFGQGTRLTVV.

V is TRBV5-6 and J is TRBJ1-1; D perhaps matches TRBD1 (6 bases). Per the germline V gene, CDR1 is SGHDT and CDR2 is YYEEEE. The ends were cut back, 2 bases at V and 7 bases at J, with 15 bases in the middle. The length of the CDR3 is 14 residues. The CDR3 reads CASSFGRGADEAFF. The CDR3, as DNA: TGTGCCAGCAGCTTCGGAAGGGGGGCTGATGAAGCTTTCTTT.